These 30 T cell receptor beta chains were sequenced from one sample in a study of T cells in Graves' hyperthyroidism and ophthalmopathy. There were TCR beta CDR3 regions amplified from RNA transcripts. In the first-round RT-PCR of the TCR CDR3, the HTBI primer set was used. MiXCR was run by TCRdb on the multiplex PCR reads, yielding one entry per CDR3 protein. Of some 550,000 distinct CDR3 sequences in the sample, about a sixth were seen once. The sequenced sample was blood. These TCRs come from a woman aged 40 to 50 with Graves' ophthalmopathy.

This clonotype was counted a single time. The chain links TRBV18 to TRBJ1-3, with 9 bases that match TRBD1. Trimming at V came to 3 bases and at J to 0 bases, leaving 3 bases not matched to a gene. The CDR3 totals 16 residues. Germline V lookup: CDR1 KGHSH, CDR2 LQKENI. The CDR3 reads CASSPTGGHSGNTIYF. Written as DNA, the CDR3 is TGTGCCAGCTCACCGACAGGGGGACACTCTGGAAACACCATATATTTT.

The rearrangement joins TRBV14 to TRBJ2-3; TRBD1 or TRBD2 may be the D gene (5 bases each). There are 15 residues in the CDR3. Germline lookup yields CDR1 SGHDN and CDR2 FVKESK. Trimming took 1 base from V and 6 from J, leaving 14 bases between them. The CDR3 nucleotides read TGTGCCAGCAGCCAAGTCGGGGCCTACGTGGATACGCAGTATTTT. It yields the protein CASSQVGAYVDTQYF.

The table lists this clonotype with a few counts. The chain combines TRBV19 with TRBJ2-6; D is uncertain. Germline CDR1 LNHDA, CDR2 SQIVND (reference sequence). V dropped 5 bases and J dropped 2 bases, with 10 bases sitting between them. This CDR3 is built from 15 residues. CDR3: CASSARSTGANVLTF. CDR3 bases: TGTGCCAGTAGTGCCAGGAGCACTGGGGCCAACGTCCTGACTTTC.

This clonotype has at least ten counts. This sequence joins TRBV11-2 and TRBJ2-7; weak D call: TRBD1 (6 bases). The V end lost 4 bases, the J end lost 4 bases, and 17 bases lay between the germline ends. There are 15 residues in the CDR3. CDR1 and CDR2 (germline): SGHAT, FQNNGV. In DNA, the CDR3 is TGTGCCAGCAGCTCCCAGGTTGGGGGCGGATACGAGCAGTACTTC. Encoded protein: CASSSQVGGGYEQYF.

This chain links TRBV27 with TRBJ2-5; unclear D gene. The CDR3 totals 14 residues. The germline gives CDR1 MNHEY, CDR2 SMNVEV (reference sequence). The V gene lost 1 base and the J gene lost 2 bases, with 8 bases spanning the gap. The CDR3 region has the DNA TGTGCCAGCAGTTTATTCTTCCCTCAAGAGACCCAGTACTTC. This sequence encodes CASSLFFPQETQYF.

The V call is TRBV3-1, the J call TRBJ1-6; no clear D gene. V was cut by 4 bases and J by 5 bases, with 9 bases left in between. The CDR3 spans 14 residues. Per germline, CDR1 LGHDT and CDR2 YNNKEL (reference sequence). The CDR3 loop reads CASSPSGHNSPLHF. Written as DNA, the CDR3 is TGTGCCAGCAGCCCGTCCGGCCATAATTCACCCCTCCACTTT.

This clonotype has only one observation. The gene calls are TRBV27 and TRBJ1-2; D is ambiguous. Germline CDR1 and CDR2: MNHEY and SMNVEV (reference sequence). The V gene lost 0 bases and the J gene lost 0 bases, with 8 bases spanning the gap. This CDR3 has 15 residues. The CDR3 nucleotides are TGTGCCAGCAGTTTATCGGGAGCTTCTAACTATGGCTACACCTTC. It yields the protein CASSLSGASNYGYTF.

A few counts support this clonotype. This chain uses TRBV29-1 with TRBJ2-2; TRBD1 aligns across 10 bases. The CDR3 length is 14 residues. Germline CDR1 and CDR2: SQVTM and ANQGSEA. J gave up 5 bases and V 5 bases, and 5 bases lay outside the gene matches. The CDR3 loop reads CSVLRTGGTGELFF. CDR3 nucleotide sequence: TGCAGCGTTCTAAGGACAGGGGGGACCGGGGAGCTGTTTTTT.

The chain's CDR3 is CASSFIGQGTEKLFF. CDR3 coding DNA: TGTGCCAGCAGTTTTATTGGGCAAGGTACTGAAAAACTGTTTTTT. V and J are TRBV28 and TRBJ1-4; D is uncertain. Germline CDR1 and CDR2: MDHEN and SYDVKM. The CDR3 is 15 residues long. The ends were cut back, 3 bases at V and 7 bases at J, with 15 bases in the middle.

In its sample, this clonotype was seen many times. The chain's CDR3 is CAIKPGQGNQPQHF. For the CDR3, the DNA is TGTGCCATCAAACCGGGACAGGGCAATCAGCCCCAGCATTTT. The genes are TRBV10-3 and TRBJ1-5, with 8 nucleotides matching TRBD1. From germline, CDR1 is ENHRY and CDR2 SYGVKD. With 7 bases clipped from V and 2 bases from J, the junction kept 4 bases outside the gene matches. The CDR3 covers 14 residues.

This clonotype was counted ten times or more. The V and J genes are TRBV7-2 and TRBJ2-3; D is unresolved. The CDR3 consists of 11 residues. Per germline, CDR1 SGHTA and CDR2 FQGNSA. V was trimmed by 1 base and J by 12 bases, leaving 8 bases between them. The CDR3 DNA is TGTGCCAGCAGCTTAGAAGGTGGTCAGTATTTT. Its protein product is CASSLEGGQYF.

There are many counts of this clonotype. The chain recombines TRBV28 with TRBJ2-5; no clear D. Germline V CDR1 and CDR2: MDHEN, SYDVKM. This CDR3 has 12 amino acids. V was trimmed by 8 bases and J by 3 bases, leaving 10 bases between them. The CDR3 here is CASGERKETQYF. As DNA, the CDR3 is TGTGCCAGCGGGGAAAGAAAAGAGACCCAGTACTTC.

This clonotype was detected a few times. The genes are TRBV18 and TRBJ2-7, with D maybe TRBD1 (6 bases). From germline, CDR1 is KGHSH and CDR2 LQKENI. The CDR3 totals 16 residues. V was clipped by 3 bases and J by 3 bases, with 18 bases between them. CDR3 DNA sequence: TGTGCCAGCTCACCCTCAGGGGTGGGAAAGGGCTACGAGCAGTACTTC. Protein: CASSPSGVGKGYEQYF.

This clonotype was recorded many times. The chain couples TRBV6-1 to TRBJ2-2, with D maybe TRBD1 (5 bases). The length of the CDR3 is 15 residues. V lost 6 bases, J lost 3 bases, and 14 bases lay in between. Germline-derived CDR1 and CDR2 are MNHNS and SASEGT. DNA of the CDR3: TGTGCCAGCAGCTGGGGCGGTCGTCACACCGGGGAGCTGTTTTTT. Translating it yields CASSWGGRHTGELFF.

This clonotype showed up many times. The CDR3 DNA sequence: TGTGCCAGCAGGTCTAGCGGGGACTACAATGAGCAGTTCTTC. Its protein product is CASRSSGDYNEQFF. V gene TRBV6-2 or TRBV6-3 combines with J gene TRBJ2-1, with 9 bases fitting TRBD2. There are 14 residues in the CDR3. V lost 6 bases and J lost 3; bases outside the gene matches: 3. Germline values: CDR1 MNHEY, CDR2 SVGEGT.

This clonotype was seen more than once but under ten times. The chain's CDR3 is CASSVEGRQLFF. The CDR3 bases are TGTGCCAGCAGCGTAGAGGGGAGACAGCTGTTTTTT. The chain couples TRBV9 to TRBJ2-2, with D perhaps assigned TRBD1 or TRBD2 (5 bases each). CDR3 length: 12 amino acids. The germline V and J ends were trimmed by 0 bases and 12 bases, with 9 bases remaining between them. The germline gives CDR1 SGDLS, CDR2 YYNGEE. Full variable domain (outside the CDR3, taken from reference TRBV9 and TRBJ2-2): DSGVTQTPKHLITATGQRVTLRCSPRSGDLSVYWYQQSLDQGLQFLIQYYNGEERAKGNILERFSAQQFPDLHSELNLSSLELGDSALYFCASSVEGRQLFFGEGSRLTVL.

This clonotype was seen more than once but under ten times. The genes are TRBV14 and TRBJ1-6, with 8 nucleotides matching TRBD1. The CDR3 has 16 residues. The germline gives CDR1 SGHDN, CDR2 FVKESK. V dropped 1 base and J dropped 7; count of bases not matched to a gene: 6. The CDR3 sequence is CASSQASGGRNSPLHF. The CDR3 coding sequence is TGTGCCAGCAGCCAAGCGTCAGGGGGCAGAAATTCACCCCTCCACTTT.

This clonotype has more than one count but fewer than ten. The chain links TRBV20-1 to TRBJ2-3; TRBD1 might be the D (5 bases). The V and J ends lost 0 bases and 3 bases respectively, with 16 bases between them. Germline-derived CDR1 and CDR2 are DFQATT and SNEGSKA (reference sequence). This CDR3 contains 16 residues. The CDR3 DNA reads as TGCAGTGCTAGAGATTTGGTGAAGGGGCTTACAGATACGCAGTATTTT. Translation: CSARDLVKGLTDTQYF.

The rearrangement links TRBV6-1 to TRBJ1-5; 9 positions agree with TRBD1. CDR3 size: 14 residues. Germline V gene sequence: CDR1 MNHNS, CDR2 SASEGT. The ends lost 6 bases at V and 5 bases at J; junction bases unmatched: 5. CDR3 sequence: CASRPGTGYQPQHF. The CDR3 nucleotides are TGTGCCAGCAGACCCGGGACAGGGTATCAGCCCCAGCATTTT.

This clonotype was detected only a few times. This chain links TRBV2 with TRBJ2-5; TRBD2 agrees at 9 bases. J was trimmed by 2 bases and V by 8 bases; bases with no gene match: 6. The germline V gene has CDR1 SNHLY and CDR2 FYNNEI. The CDR3 length is 14 residues. The CDR3 reads CASSGTSPQETQYF. CDR3 nucleotides: TGTGCCAGCTCCGGGACTAGCCCGCAAGAGACCCAGTACTTC.

The sample holds many counts of this clonotype. The V gene is TRBV6-6, the J gene TRBJ2-7; D possibly corresponds to TRBD2 (7 bases). Trimming shortened V by 0 bases and J by 2 bases, and 11 bases separated the two germline ends. Germline CDR1 is MNHNY and CDR2 is SVGAGI (reference sequence). CDR3 length: 15 amino acids. The CDR3 coding sequence is TGTGCCAGCAGTTACTCGCGGGGGCCCCCCTACGAGCAGTACTTC. Translation: CASSYSRGPPYEQYF.

The chain couples TRBV7-9 to TRBJ1-1; D possibly corresponds to TRBD1 (5 bases). Trimming shortened V by 5 bases and J by 7 bases, and 17 bases separated the two germline ends. The CDR3 is made up of 14 amino acids. Germline lookup yields CDR1 SEHNR and CDR2 FQNEAQ (reference sequence). CDR3 sequence (DNA): TGTGCCAGCAGCCCCCTCCGACAGATCTTTGAAGCTTTCTTT. Protein product: CASSPLRQIFEAFF.

This clonotype was observed at least ten times. The V call is TRBV27, the J call TRBJ2-1, with a weak D call TRBD2 (5 bases). The CDR3 has 14 residues. Trimming removed 10 bases from V and 0 bases from J, with 13 bases in between. Per germline, CDR1 MNHEY and CDR2 SMNVEV (reference sequence). CDR3 loop: CATKRGDSYNEQFF. CDR3 coding DNA: TGTGCCACCAAACGGGGTGACTCCTACAATGAGCAGTTCTTC.

This clonotype has a count of ten or more. The chain has TRBV11-2 and TRBJ1-1; the D is unclear. Trimming left V 1 base short and J 1 base short, with 10 bases between. The germline gives CDR1 SGHAT, CDR2 FQNNGV. This CDR3 has 15 residues. DNA for the CDR3: TGTGCCAGCAGCTTAGGGAGGACGGGGAACACTGAAGCTTTCTTT. This gives the protein CASSLGRTGNTEAFF.

Turning to this clonotype: A junction boundary mismatches the germline segment, possibly from a read error. The chain uses TRBV5-1 and TRBJ2-3; TRBD1 is a possible D gene (6 bases). Germline CDR1 is SGHRS and CDR2 is YFSETQ. The CDR3 runs to 12 residues. The CDR3: CASSGGTDAQYF. CDR3 in DNA: TGCGCCAGCAGTGGGGGCACAGATGCGCAGTATTTT.

This clonotype was recorded at least ten times. This chain links TRBV7-6 with TRBJ1-1; D might be TRBD1 (5 bases). CDR3 length: 15 residues. V was cut by 1 base and J by 6 bases, with 15 bases left in between. Germline loops: CDR1 SGHVS, CDR2 FNYEAQ. As DNA, the CDR3 is TGTGCCAGCAGCTTAGGCGGGGGGTCGTTGGCTGAAGCTTTCTTT. Protein sequence: CASSLGGGSLAEAFF.

This rearrangement joins TRBV6-6 to TRBJ2-2; the D is unclear. The V gene lost 3 bases and the J gene lost 6 bases, with 17 bases spanning the gap. This CDR3 spans 16 amino acids. Germline V gene sequence: CDR1 MNHNY, CDR2 SVGAGI (reference sequence). DNA for the CDR3: TGTGCCAGCAGTTATCGGGTCACGTATGTCCCCGGGGAGCTGTTTTTT. It encodes CASSYRVTYVPGELFF.

This clonotype was counted only a few times. V and J are TRBV28 and TRBJ2-7; 8 bases fit TRBD2. The CDR3 has 14 amino acids. CDR1 and CDR2 (germline): MDHEN, SYDVKM. With V trimmed by 7 bases and J by 2 bases, 7 bases remained unmatched. The CDR3: CASTVSGGAYEQYF. Written as DNA, the CDR3 is TGTGCCAGCACCGTGTCCGGGGGGGCCTACGAGCAGTACTTC.

The table lists this clonotype with a few counts. The chain links TRBV6-1 to TRBJ1-4; 9 bases agree with TRBD1. In germline, CDR1 is MNHNS, CDR2 SASEGT. J lost 10 bases, V lost 3 bases, and 9 bases had no gene match. The CDR3 has 15 residues. CDR3 sequence: CASSESTGGYGKLFF. As DNA, the CDR3 is TGTGCCAGCAGTGAGTCAACAGGGGGCTATGGAAAACTGTTTTTT.

This clonotype showed up many times. This chain connects TRBV10-3 to TRBJ1-1; 7 bases line up with TRBD1. Germline V gene sequence: CDR1 ENHRY, CDR2 SYGVKD. The CDR3 contains 16 residues. V trimming: 2 bases; J trimming: 4 bases; junction bases outside the gene matches: 10. Written as DNA, the CDR3 is TGTGCCATCAGTGAGCCCCCAGGGGGGGGGCGCACTGAAGCTTTCTTT. Its protein product is CAISEPPGGGRTEAFF.